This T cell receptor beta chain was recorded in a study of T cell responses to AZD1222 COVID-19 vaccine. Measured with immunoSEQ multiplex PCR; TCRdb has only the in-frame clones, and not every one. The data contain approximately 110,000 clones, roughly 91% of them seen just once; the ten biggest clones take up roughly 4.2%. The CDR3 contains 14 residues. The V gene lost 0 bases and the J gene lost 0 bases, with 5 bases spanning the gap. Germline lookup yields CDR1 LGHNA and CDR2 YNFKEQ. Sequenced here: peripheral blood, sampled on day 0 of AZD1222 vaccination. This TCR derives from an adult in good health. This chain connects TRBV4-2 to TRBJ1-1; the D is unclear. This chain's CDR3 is CASSQDIMNTEAFF. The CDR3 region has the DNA TGTGCCAGCAGCCAAGATATCATGAACACTGAAGCTTTCTTT.